Below, 30 T cell receptor beta chains from the same sample are listed, as sequenced in a study of blood T cell repertoires in COVID-19. The protocol was immunoSEQ multiplex PCR, while the TCRdb copy is restricted to in-frame clones and leaves out a portion. Of some 120,000 clones in the sample, 90% were seen once. Sample: peripheral blood. The receptors were sampled from a man aged 55 to 69 with COVID-19, enrolled during active disease.

The chain recombines TRBV30 with TRBJ2-7; 7 bases agree with TRBD1. V lost 2 bases, J lost 3 bases, and 7 bases stayed unmatched. The CDR3 has 14 amino acids. CDR1 and CDR2 from the germline V gene are GTSNPN and SVGIG (reference sequence). CDR3 bases: TGTGCCTGGAGTCCGGGACAGCATTTCTACGAGCAGTACTTC. Encoded protein: CAWSPGQHFYEQYF.

The CDR3 region is CASSPRTVQETQYF. CDR3 nucleotide sequence: TGTGCCAGCAGCCCCAGGACAGTACAAGAGACCCAGTACTTC. The chain links TRBV11-3 to TRBJ2-5; weak D call: TRBD1 (6 bases). The ends were cut back, 5 bases at V and 2 bases at J, with 12 bases in the middle. Germline CDR1 is SGHNT and CDR2 is YENEEA. This CDR3 comprises 14 residues.

V usage is TRBV4-1 and J usage is TRBJ2-7; TRBD2 might be the D (6 bases). The germline V and J ends were trimmed by 1 base and 5 bases, with 15 bases remaining between them. The germline V gene has CDR1 MGHRA and CDR2 YSYEKL. This CDR3 contains 15 residues. The CDR3 loop reads CASSQGPGVNDEQYF. CDR3 nucleotide sequence: TGCGCCAGCAGCCAAGGTCCGGGAGTTAACGACGAGCAGTACTTC.

The chain joins TRBV29-1 to TRBJ2-7, with 9 bases lining up with TRBD2. V lost 1 base to trimming and J lost 6 bases; unmatched junction nucleotides: 10. This CDR3 region has 15 residues. In germline, CDR1 is SQVTM, CDR2 ANQGSEA. CDR3 coding DNA: TGCAGCGTTGAAGTTCCCGGACTAGCGAGAGTCGAGCAGTACTTC. Translating gives CSVEVPGLARVEQYF.

The chain joins TRBV9 to TRBJ2-3; TRBD2 matches 12 bases. V dropped 0 bases and J dropped 6; count of bases not matched to a gene: 8. CDR1 is SGDLS, CDR2 YYNGEE, per germline. This CDR3 region has 17 residues. CDR3 amino acids: CASSVDRLAGEEDTQYF. The CDR3, as DNA: TGTGCCAGCAGCGTAGATCGACTAGCGGGAGAGGAGGATACGCAGTATTTT.

V usage is TRBV9 and J usage is TRBJ2-2; 12 bases are shared with TRBD2. This CDR3 is 18 amino acids long. The junction had 8 bases not matched to a gene; V was cut back by 0 bases and J by 5 bases. CDR1 is SGDLS, CDR2 YYNGEE, per germline. CDR3 residues: CASSVAKLAGGETGELFF. CDR3 coding DNA: TGTGCCAGCAGCGTAGCTAAACTAGCGGGAGGAGAAACCGGGGAGCTGTTTTTT. The complete variable domain, with remaining parts taken from reference TRBV9 and TRBJ2-2, reads DSGVTQTPKHLITATGQRVTLRCSPRSGDLSVYWYQQSLDQGLQFLIQYYNGEERAKGNILERFSAQQFPDLHSELNLSSLELGDSALYFCASSVAKLAGGETGELFFGEGSRLTVL.

This chain uses TRBV5-1 with TRBJ2-2, with D unclear. Germline CDR1 and CDR2: SGHRS and YFSETQ. The CDR3 length is 14 residues. V was cut by 0 bases and J by 7 bases, with 10 bases left in between. The CDR3 here is CASSLGLRDGELFF. As DNA, the CDR3 is TGCGCCAGCAGCTTGGGACTGAGAGACGGGGAGCTGTTTTTT.

The chain links TRBV6-6 to TRBJ1-5; D perhaps matches TRBD1 (6 bases). Trimming left V 7 bases short and J 4 bases short, with 14 bases between. The CDR3 is made up of 14 amino acids. Germline assignment: CDR1 MNHNY and CDR2 SVGAGI (reference sequence). Written as DNA, the CDR3 is TGTGCCAGCACACTTTCACAGGGTAATCAGCCCCAGCATTTT. Residues: CASTLSQGNQPQHF.

The chain couples TRBV7-8 to TRBJ1-1; D gene ambiguous. Trimming took 5 bases from V and 4 from J, leaving 11 bases between them. From germline, CDR1 is SGHVS and CDR2 FQNEAQ. The CDR3 is 13 residues long. CDR3 coding DNA: TGTGCCAGCAGCCGCCAGGTGAGCACTGAAGCTTTCTTT. This sequence encodes CASSRQVSTEAFF.

CDR3 DNA sequence: TGCGCCAGCAGGGGGACAGGACCGGTGAACACTGAAGCTTTCTTT. Its translation is CASRGTGPVNTEAFF. This chain joins TRBV10-1 and TRBJ1-1; 8 bases map to TRBD1. V shed 6 bases and J 0 bases; nucleotides not matched to a gene: 6. From germline, CDR1 is WNHNN and CDR2 SYGVQD (reference sequence). This CDR3 has 15 amino acids.

This clone has a single count. The V call is TRBV10-2, the J call TRBJ2-1, with 11 nucleotides matching TRBD2. Per the germline V gene, CDR1 is WSHSY and CDR2 is SAAADI. This CDR3 contains 11 residues. J lost 14 bases, V lost 5 bases, and 2 bases had no gene match. The CDR3 DNA reads as TGCGCCAGCAGTACTAGCGGGAGTGAGTTCTTC. Translation gives CASSTSGSEFF.

This clone was seen only once. The chain has TRBV15 and TRBJ2-1; 9 positions match TRBD1. CDR3 length equals 16 residues. Germline V lookup: CDR1 LNHNV, CDR2 YYDKDF (reference sequence). J was trimmed by 7 bases and V by 3 bases; bases with no gene match: 10. CDR3 DNA: TGTGCCACCAGCAGGGAGTTTGACAGGGGGGGTAATGAGCAGTTCTTC. Amino acid sequence: CATSREFDRGGNEQFF.

The chain combines TRBV11-2 with TRBJ2-7; TRBD2 agrees at 10 bases. This CDR3 is 15 amino acids long. The V and J ends lost 1 base and 7 bases, in that order; junction bases with no gene match: 7. Per germline, CDR1 SGHAT and CDR2 FQNNGV. CDR3 DNA: TGTGCCAGCAGCTTAGGAGCGGGAGGGCCGGGAGAGCAGTACTTC. Translated: CASSLGAGGPGEQYF.

J is TRBJ2-7 and V is TRBV15, with 8 nucleotides matching TRBD1. Trimming cost V 4 bases and J 2 bases; bases outside gene matches: 4. Germline V gene sequence: CDR1 LNHNV, CDR2 YYDKDF (reference sequence). The length of the CDR3 is 14 residues. The DNA for the CDR3 is TGTGCCACCAGCATCTCAGGGGGCCCCTACGAGCAGTACTTC. The encoded protein is CATSISGGPYEQYF.

Concerning this clone: The same CDR3 arises from other DNA sequences in this sample as well. The chain has TRBV9 and TRBJ2-1; 10 bases fit TRBD2. The CDR3 contains 14 residues. J gave up 5 bases and V 1 base, and 0 bases lay outside the gene matches. From germline, CDR1 is SGDLS and CDR2 YYNGEE. The CDR3 bases are TGTGCCAGCAGCGTACTAGCGGGGGACAATGAGCAGTTCTTC. It is translated as CASSVLAGDNEQFF.

The chain couples TRBV30 to TRBJ1-5, with a tentative D call TRBD1 (6 bases). The ends were cut back, 1 base at V and 4 bases at J, with 8 bases in the middle. CDR3 length equals 13 residues. Germline V gives CDR1 GTSNPN, CDR2 SVGIG (reference sequence). The CDR3 region has the DNA TGTGCCTGGAGTGGGACAGTTAATCAGCCCCAGCATTTT. It translates to CAWSGTVNQPQHF.

The CDR3 loop is CATSDLGQRNEQFF. The CDR3 DNA follows: TGTGCCACCAGTGATTTAGGGCAGCGGAATGAGCAGTTCTTC. This chain connects TRBV24-1 to TRBJ2-1, with a possible D match to TRBD2 (5 bases). The length of the CDR3 is 14 residues. V gave up 1 base and J gave up 7 bases, with 10 bases separating them. Germline assignment: CDR1 KGHDR and CDR2 SFDVKD.

CDR3 in DNA: TGCGCCAGCAGTGGATGGAGGGGACTCGGAAAAAAAACCACTAACTATGGCTACACCTTC. This sequence encodes CASSGWRGLGKKTTNYGYTF. This sequence joins TRBV5-1 and TRBJ1-2, with a weak D call TRBD1 (5 bases). Trimming shortened V by 5 bases and J by 0 bases, and 29 bases separated the two germline ends. CDR1 and CDR2 from the germline V gene are SGHRS and YFSETQ. This CDR3 has 20 residues.

This clone has a handful of counts. The CDR3 is CASSSGSPRDYNEQFF. The CDR3 bases are TGCGCCAGCAGCTCCGGTAGCCCGAGAGACTACAATGAGCAGTTCTTC. V is TRBV4-1 and J is TRBJ2-1; D not resolved. V was clipped by 5 bases and J by 3 bases, with 17 bases between them. In germline, CDR1 is MGHRA, CDR2 YSYEKL. This CDR3 spans 16 amino acids.

In this sample, this clone turned up once. The V call is TRBV5-5, the J call TRBJ1-4; TRBD1 is a possible D gene (6 bases). Germline lookup yields CDR1 SGHKS and CDR2 YYEKEE (reference sequence). The V end was cut by 0 bases, the J end by 5 bases, with 11 bases between. This CDR3 is 15 amino acids long. The CDR3 loop is CASSLDGQRNEKLFF. Here the CDR3 DNA reads TGTGCCAGCAGCTTGGATGGACAGAGGAATGAAAAACTGTTTTTT.

This clone was observed a single time. The chain uses TRBV7-3 and TRBJ2-2; 7 positions agree with TRBD1. CDR1 and CDR2 (germline): SGHTA, FQGTGA. V was clipped by 7 bases and J by 5 bases; unmatched bases: 10. The CDR3 has 15 residues. The CDR3 region is CASTLQGPGTGELFF. CDR3 bases: TGTGCCAGCACCCTACAGGGGCCCGGAACCGGGGAGCTGTTTTTT.

This chain links TRBV7-2 with TRBJ2-3; D might be TRBD1 (6 bases). Trimming left V 5 bases short and J 0 bases short, with 9 bases between. The germline CDR1 and CDR2 sequences are SGHTA and FQGNSA. The length of the CDR3 is 14 residues. In nucleotides, the CDR3 is TGTGCCAGCAGCCCGGACAGTAGCACAGATACGCAGTATTTT. It is translated as CASSPDSSTDTQYF. The variable domain in full, with the rest retrieved from reference TRBV7-2 and TRBJ2-3, is GAGVSQSPSNKVTEKGKDVELRCDPISGHTALYWYRQSLGQGLEFLIYFQGNSAPDKSGLPSDRFSAERTGGSVSTLTIQRTQQEDSAVYLCASSPDSSTDTQYFGPGTRLTVL.

The rearrangement uses TRBV30 and TRBJ2-7; TRBD2 matches at 7 bases. The germline V gene encodes CDR1 GTSNPN and CDR2 SVGIG (reference sequence). Germline trimming cut 3 bases from V and 1 base from J; bases unmatched to any gene: 6. The CDR3 runs 14 residues. CDR3 sequence reads: CAWRVLAESYEQYF. CDR3 in DNA: TGTGCCTGGAGGGTGCTAGCGGAGTCCTACGAGCAGTACTTC.

This chain links TRBV30 with TRBJ1-2; D possibly corresponds to TRBD1 (5 bases). The CDR3 is made up of 11 amino acids. Trimming removed 7 bases from V and 8 bases from J, with 14 bases in between. Germline CDR1 is GTSNPN and CDR2 is SVGIG (reference sequence). In DNA form, the CDR3 reads TGTGCCTCGCAGGGTGTTGGAGGCTACACCTTC. Protein product: CASQGVGGYTF. Full variable domain (rest looked up from reference TRBV30 and TRBJ1-2): SQTIHQWPATLVQPVGSPLSLECTVEGTSNPNLYWYRQAAGRGLQLLFYSVGIGQISSEVPQNLSASRPQDRQFILSSKKLLLSDSGFYLCASQGVGGYTFGSGTRLTVV.

This clone was counted a single time. The chain joins TRBV3-1 (or the pseudogene TRBV3-2) to TRBJ2-7; 7 bases fit TRBD1. Unmatched junction bases numbered 9, after V lost 4 bases and J lost 6 bases. The CDR3 is 14 residues long. CDR1 is LGHDT and CDR2 is YNNKEL in the germline V gene (reference sequence). The CDR3 loop reads CASSPGTVPTEQYF. The DNA of the CDR3 is TGTGCCAGCAGCCCTGGGACAGTTCCTACCGAGCAGTACTTC.

The chain has TRBV5-1 and TRBJ2-1, with 9 bases aligning to TRBD2. J lost 1 base, V lost 5 bases, and 7 bases had no gene match. Per the germline V gene, CDR1 is SGHRS and CDR2 is YFSETQ. This CDR3 comprises 16 residues. CDR3 bases: TGCGCCAGCAGGGAGGCGGGAGGGCGTTCCTACAATGAGCAGTTCTTC. This gives the protein CASREAGGRSYNEQFF.

The V and J genes are TRBV4-3 and TRBJ1-1; TRBD1 might be the D (6 bases). The CDR3 loop spans 14 amino acids. Germline V gives CDR1 LGHNA, CDR2 YSLEER. The V gene lost 3 bases and the J gene lost 0 bases, with 8 bases spanning the gap. The CDR3 sequence: CASSQGAMNTEAFF. For the CDR3, the DNA is TGCGCCAGCAGCCAGGGGGCCATGAACACTGAAGCTTTCTTT.

V is TRBV5-4 and J is TRBJ2-5; D is undetermined. The CDR3 has 14 amino acids. Germline-derived CDR1 and CDR2 are SGHNT and YYREEE (reference sequence). V was pared by 4 bases and J by 2 bases, with 12 bases between. The CDR3 sequence is CASSRYSMQETQYF. The CDR3 DNA follows: TGTGCCAGCAGCCGGTACAGCATGCAAGAGACCCAGTACTTC.

The V call is TRBV25-1, the J call TRBJ1-3; D unclear. V lost 3 bases and J 0 bases, leaving 6 bases between the germline ends. The CDR3 is made up of 14 amino acids. Germline assignment: CDR1 MGHDK and CDR2 SYGVNS. The CDR3 protein is CASSDMSSGNTIYF. Here the CDR3 DNA reads TGTGCCAGCAGTGACATGAGCTCTGGAAACACCATATATTTT. Full variable domain (rest looked up from reference TRBV25-1 and TRBJ1-3): EADIYQTPRYLVIGTGKKITLECSQTMGHDKMYWYQQDPGMELHLIHYSYGVNSTEKGDLSSESTVSRIRTEHFPLTLESARPSHTSQYLCASSDMSSGNTIYFGEGSWLTVV.

The genes are TRBV30 and TRBJ2-7, with D perhaps TRBD1 (5 bases). V lost 5 bases to trimming and J lost 6 bases, with 17 bases between them. Germline V gene lookup returns CDR1 GTSNPN and CDR2 SVGIG (reference sequence). The CDR3 consists of 13 residues. CDR3 region: CAWDVAGSVEQYF. The CDR3 coding sequence is TGTGCCTGGGATGTGGCAGGGTCGGTCGAGCAGTACTTC.